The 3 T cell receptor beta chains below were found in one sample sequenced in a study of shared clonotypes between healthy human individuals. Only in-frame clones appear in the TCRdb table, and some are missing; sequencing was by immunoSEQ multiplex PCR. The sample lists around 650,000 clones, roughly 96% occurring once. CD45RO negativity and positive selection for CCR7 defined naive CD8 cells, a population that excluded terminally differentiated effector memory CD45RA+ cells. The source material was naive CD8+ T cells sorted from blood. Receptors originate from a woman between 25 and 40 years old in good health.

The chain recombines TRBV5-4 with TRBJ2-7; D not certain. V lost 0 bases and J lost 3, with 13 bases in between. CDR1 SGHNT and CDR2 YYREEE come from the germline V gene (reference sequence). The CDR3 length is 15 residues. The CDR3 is CASSLVGSPGYEQYF. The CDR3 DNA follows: TGTGCCAGCAGCTTGGTTGGTTCGCCGGGCTACGAGCAGTACTTC.

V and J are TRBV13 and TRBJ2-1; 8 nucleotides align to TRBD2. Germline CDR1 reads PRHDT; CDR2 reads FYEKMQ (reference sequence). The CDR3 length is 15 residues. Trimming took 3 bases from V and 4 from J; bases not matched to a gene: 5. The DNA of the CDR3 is TGTGCCAGCAGCTTCGGACTAGCCGTGTACAATGAGCAGTTCTTC. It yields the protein CASSFGLAVYNEQFF.

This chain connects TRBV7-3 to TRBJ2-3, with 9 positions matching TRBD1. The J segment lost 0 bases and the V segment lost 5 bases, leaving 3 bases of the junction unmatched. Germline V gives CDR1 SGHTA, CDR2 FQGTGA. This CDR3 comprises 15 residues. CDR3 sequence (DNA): TGTGCCAGCAGCCAGACAGGGGGAAGCACAGATACGCAGTATTTT. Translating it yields CASSQTGGSTDTQYF. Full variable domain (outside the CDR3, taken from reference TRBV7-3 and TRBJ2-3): GAGVSQTPSNKVTEKGKYVELRCDPISGHTALYWYRQSLGQGPEFLIYFQGTGAADDSGLPNDRFFAVRPEGSVSTLKIQRTERGDSAVYLCASSQTGGSTDTQYFGPGTRLTVL.